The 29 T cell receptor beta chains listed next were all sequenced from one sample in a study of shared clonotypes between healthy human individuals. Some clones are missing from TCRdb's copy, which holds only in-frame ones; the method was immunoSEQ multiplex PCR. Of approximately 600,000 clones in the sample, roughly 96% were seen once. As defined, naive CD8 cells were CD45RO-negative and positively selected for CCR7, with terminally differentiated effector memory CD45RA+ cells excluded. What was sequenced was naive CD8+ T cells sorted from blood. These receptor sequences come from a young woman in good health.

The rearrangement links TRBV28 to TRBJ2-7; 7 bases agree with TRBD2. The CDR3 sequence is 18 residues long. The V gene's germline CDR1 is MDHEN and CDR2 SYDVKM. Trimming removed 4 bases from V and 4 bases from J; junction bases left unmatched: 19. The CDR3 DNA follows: TGTGCCAGCAGTTCGCACCCGCGCGCCAGCGGGACCGATTACGAGCAGTACTTC. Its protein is CASSSHPRASGTDYEQYF.

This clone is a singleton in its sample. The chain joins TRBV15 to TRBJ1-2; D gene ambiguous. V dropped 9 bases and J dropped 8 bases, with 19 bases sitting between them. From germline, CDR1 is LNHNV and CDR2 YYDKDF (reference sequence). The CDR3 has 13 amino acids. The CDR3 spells CATLGTGQCGYTF. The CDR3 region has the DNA TGTGCCACTCTGGGCACGGGTCAGTGCGGCTACACCTTC.

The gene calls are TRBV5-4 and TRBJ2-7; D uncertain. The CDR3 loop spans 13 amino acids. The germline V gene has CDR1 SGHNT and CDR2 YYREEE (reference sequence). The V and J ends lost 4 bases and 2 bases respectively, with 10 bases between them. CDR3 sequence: CASSPDGTYEQYF. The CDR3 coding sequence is TGTGCCAGCAGCCCGGACGGCACCTACGAGCAGTACTTC.

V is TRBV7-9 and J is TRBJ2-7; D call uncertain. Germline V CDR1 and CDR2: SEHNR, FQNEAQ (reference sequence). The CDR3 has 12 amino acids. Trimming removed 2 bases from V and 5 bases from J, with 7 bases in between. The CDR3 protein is CASSLNGHEQYF. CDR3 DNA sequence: TGTGCCAGCAGCTTAAACGGCCACGAGCAGTACTTC.

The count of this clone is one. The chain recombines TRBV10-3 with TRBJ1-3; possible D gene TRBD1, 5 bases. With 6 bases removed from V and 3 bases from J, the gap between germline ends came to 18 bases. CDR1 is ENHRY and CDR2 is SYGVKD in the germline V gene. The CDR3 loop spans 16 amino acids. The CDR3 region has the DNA TGTGCCATCAGCGCAGAGACCGGGACCATTGGAAACACCATATATTTT. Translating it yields CAISAETGTIGNTIYF.

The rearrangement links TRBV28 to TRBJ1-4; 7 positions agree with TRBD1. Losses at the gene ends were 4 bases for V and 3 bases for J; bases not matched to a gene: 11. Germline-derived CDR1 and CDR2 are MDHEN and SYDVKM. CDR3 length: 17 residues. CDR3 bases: TGTGCCAGCAGTTCGCTGACAGGGTACAGGGCTAATGAAAAACTGTTTTTT. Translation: CASSSLTGYRANEKLFF.

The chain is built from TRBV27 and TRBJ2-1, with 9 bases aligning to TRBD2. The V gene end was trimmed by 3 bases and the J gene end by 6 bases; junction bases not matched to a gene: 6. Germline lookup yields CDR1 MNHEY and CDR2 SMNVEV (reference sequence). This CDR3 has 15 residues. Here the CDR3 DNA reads TGTGCCAGCAGTTTTTACGGACTAGCGCGCAATGAGCAGTTCTTC. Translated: CASSFYGLARNEQFF.

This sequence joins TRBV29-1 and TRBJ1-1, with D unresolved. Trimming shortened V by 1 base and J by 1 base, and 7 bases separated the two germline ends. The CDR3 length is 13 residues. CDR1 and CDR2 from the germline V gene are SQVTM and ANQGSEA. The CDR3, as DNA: TGCAGCGTTGAAGGGACTACGAACACTGAAGCTTTCTTT. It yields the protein CSVEGTTNTEAFF.

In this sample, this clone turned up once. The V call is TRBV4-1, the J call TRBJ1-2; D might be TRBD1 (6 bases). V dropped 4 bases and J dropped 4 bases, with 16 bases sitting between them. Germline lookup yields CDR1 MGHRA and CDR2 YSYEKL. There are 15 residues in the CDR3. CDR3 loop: CASSPDWGLAYGYTF. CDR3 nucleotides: TGCGCCAGCAGCCCCGATTGGGGGCTTGCCTATGGCTACACCTTC.

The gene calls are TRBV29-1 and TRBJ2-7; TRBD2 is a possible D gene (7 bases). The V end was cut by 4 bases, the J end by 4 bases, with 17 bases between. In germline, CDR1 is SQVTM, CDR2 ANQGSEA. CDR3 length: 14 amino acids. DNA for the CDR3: TGCAGCGTTGCGGGGGCGGGAGCCATTTACGAGCAGTACTTC. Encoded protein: CSVAGAGAIYEQYF.

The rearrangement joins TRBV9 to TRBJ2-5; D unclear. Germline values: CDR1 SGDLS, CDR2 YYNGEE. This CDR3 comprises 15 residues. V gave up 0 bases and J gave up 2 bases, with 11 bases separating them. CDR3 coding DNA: TGTGCCAGCAGCGTAGCCCGGCTGGGTCAAGAGACCCAGTACTTC. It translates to CASSVARLGQETQYF.

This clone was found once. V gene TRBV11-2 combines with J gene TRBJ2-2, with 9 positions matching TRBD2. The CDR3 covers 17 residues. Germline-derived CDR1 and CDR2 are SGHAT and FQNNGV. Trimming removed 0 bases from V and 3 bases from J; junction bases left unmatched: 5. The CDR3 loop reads CASSLDQTSGYTGELFF. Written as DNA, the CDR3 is TGTGCCAGCAGCTTAGATCAGACTAGCGGATACACCGGGGAGCTGTTTTTT.

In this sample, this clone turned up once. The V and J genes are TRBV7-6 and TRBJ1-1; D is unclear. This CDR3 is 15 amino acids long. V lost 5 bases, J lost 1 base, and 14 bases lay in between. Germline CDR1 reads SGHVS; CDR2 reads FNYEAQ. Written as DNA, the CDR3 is TGTGCCAGCAGCATAGATCTGGGGTGGAACACTGAAGCTTTCTTT. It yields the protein CASSIDLGWNTEAFF.

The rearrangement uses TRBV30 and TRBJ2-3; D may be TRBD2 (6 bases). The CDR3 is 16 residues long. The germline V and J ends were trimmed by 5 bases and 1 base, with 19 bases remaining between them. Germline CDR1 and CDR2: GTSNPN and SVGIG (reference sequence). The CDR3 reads CAWWGDFSAGTDTQYF. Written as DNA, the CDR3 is TGTGCCTGGTGGGGGGACTTCTCCGCCGGCACAGATACGCAGTATTTT.

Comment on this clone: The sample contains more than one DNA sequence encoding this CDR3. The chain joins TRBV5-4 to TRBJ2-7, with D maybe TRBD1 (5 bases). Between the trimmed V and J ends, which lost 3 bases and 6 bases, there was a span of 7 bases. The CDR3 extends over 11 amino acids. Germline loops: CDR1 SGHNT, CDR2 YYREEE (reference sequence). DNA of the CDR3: TGTGCCAGCAGCTCTGGGGCCGAGCAGTACTTC. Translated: CASSSGAEQYF.

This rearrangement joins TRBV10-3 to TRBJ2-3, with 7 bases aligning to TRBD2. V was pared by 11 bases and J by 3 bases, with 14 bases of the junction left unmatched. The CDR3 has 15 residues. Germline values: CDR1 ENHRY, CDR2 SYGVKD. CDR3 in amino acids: CASAPGGSMTDTQYF. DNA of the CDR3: TGTGCCTCCGCCCCCGGCGGGAGTATGACAGATACGCAGTATTTT.

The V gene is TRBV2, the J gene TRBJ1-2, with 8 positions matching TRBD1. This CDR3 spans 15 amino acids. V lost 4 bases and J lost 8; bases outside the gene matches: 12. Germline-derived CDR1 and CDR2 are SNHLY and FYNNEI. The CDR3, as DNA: TGTGCCAGCAGTGCCCTGGGGACAGGCTATGAGGGCTACACCTTC. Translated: CASSALGTGYEGYTF.

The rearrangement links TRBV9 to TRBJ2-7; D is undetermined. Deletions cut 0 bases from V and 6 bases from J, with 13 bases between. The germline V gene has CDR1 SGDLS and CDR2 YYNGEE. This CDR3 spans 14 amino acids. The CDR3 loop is CASSVEPLIGEQYF. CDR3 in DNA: TGTGCCAGCAGCGTAGAACCCCTAATCGGCGAGCAGTACTTC.

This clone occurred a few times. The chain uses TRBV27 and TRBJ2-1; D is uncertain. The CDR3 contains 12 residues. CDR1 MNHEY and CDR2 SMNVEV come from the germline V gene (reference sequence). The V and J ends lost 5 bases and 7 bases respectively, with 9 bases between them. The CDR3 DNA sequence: TGTGCCAGCAGTCCCCTGGGGAATGAGCAGTTCTTC. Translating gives CASSPLGNEQFF.

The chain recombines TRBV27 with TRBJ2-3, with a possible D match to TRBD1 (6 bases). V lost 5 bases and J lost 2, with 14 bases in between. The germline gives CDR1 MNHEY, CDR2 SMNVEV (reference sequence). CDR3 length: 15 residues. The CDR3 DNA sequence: TGTGCCAGCAGTCCCCTAGGGGGATTCACAGATACGCAGTATTTT. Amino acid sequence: CASSPLGGFTDTQYF.

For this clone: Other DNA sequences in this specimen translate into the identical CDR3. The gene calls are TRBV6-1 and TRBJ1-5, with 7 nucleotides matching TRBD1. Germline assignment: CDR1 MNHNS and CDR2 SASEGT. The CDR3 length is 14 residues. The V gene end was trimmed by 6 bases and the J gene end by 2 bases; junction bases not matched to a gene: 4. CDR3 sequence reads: CASSATGGNQPQHF. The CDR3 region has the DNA TGTGCCAGCAGCGCCACAGGGGGCAATCAGCCCCAGCATTTT.

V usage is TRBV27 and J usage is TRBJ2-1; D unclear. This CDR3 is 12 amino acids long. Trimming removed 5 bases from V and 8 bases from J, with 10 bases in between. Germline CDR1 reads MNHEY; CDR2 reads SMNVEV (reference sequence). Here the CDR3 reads CASSPPSYEQFF. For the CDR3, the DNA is TGTGCCAGCAGTCCCCCATCGTATGAGCAGTTCTTC.

Here the CDR3 reads CASSLVRQGTGYTF. For the CDR3, the DNA is TGTGCCAGCAGTTTAGTCCGACAGGGTACTGGCTACACCTTC. The chain carries TRBV28 and TRBJ1-2; 7 nucleotides line up with TRBD1. J lost 7 bases, V lost 2 bases, and 7 bases had no gene match. The CDR3 spans 14 residues. From germline, CDR1 is MDHEN and CDR2 SYDVKM.

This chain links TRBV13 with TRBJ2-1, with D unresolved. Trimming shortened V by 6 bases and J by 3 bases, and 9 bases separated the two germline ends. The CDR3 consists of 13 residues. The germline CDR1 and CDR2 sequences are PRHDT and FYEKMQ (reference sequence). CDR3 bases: TGTGCCAGCAGGACGTCTTACTACAATGAGCAGTTCTTC. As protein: CASRTSYYNEQFF.

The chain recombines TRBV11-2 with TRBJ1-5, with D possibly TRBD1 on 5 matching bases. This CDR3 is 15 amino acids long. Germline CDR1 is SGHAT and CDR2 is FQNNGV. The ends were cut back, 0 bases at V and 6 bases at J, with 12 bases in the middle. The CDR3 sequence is CASSLDGGLSQPQHF. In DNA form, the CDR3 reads TGTGCCAGCAGCTTAGATGGGGGATTGAGTCAGCCCCAGCATTTT.

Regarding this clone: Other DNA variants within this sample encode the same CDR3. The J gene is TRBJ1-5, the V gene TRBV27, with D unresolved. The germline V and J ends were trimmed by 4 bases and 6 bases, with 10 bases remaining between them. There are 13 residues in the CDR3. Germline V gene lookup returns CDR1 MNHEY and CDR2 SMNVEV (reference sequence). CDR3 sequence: CASSSLGGQPQHF. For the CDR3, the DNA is TGTGCCAGCAGTTCCCTGGGAGGTCAGCCCCAGCATTTT.

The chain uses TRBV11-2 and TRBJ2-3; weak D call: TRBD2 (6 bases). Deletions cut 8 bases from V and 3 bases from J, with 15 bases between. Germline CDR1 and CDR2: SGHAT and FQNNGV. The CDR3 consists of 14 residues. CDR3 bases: TGTGCCAGCTTCGCCGGGACTTTTACAGATACGCAGTATTTT. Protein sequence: CASFAGTFTDTQYF.

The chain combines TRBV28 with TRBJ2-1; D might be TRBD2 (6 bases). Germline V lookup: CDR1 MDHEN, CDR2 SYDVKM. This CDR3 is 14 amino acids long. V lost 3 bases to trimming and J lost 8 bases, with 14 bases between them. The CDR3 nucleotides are TGTGCCAGCAGTTTTCTCCCGGGAGCCGATGAGCAGTTCTTC. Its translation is CASSFLPGADEQFF.

CDR3 sequence: CASRVDGSNQPQHF. The CDR3 DNA reads as TGTGCCAGTAGAGTGGACGGTAGCAATCAGCCCCAGCATTTT. This chain connects TRBV19 to TRBJ1-5; D not resolved. With 6 bases removed from V and 0 bases from J, the gap between germline ends came to 9 bases. The CDR3 loop spans 14 amino acids. CDR1 is LNHDA and CDR2 is SQIVND in the germline V gene (reference sequence).